This T cell receptor beta chain was sequenced in a study of control samples from healthy donors and cancer patients. The V segment lost 7 bases and the J segment 5 bases; nucleotides outside the gene matches: 4. This CDR3 comprises 13 residues. From germline, CDR1 is SNHLY and CDR2 FYNNEI. Here immunoSEQ multiplex PCR was the method, and the copy in TCRdb shows in-frame clones only, minus some. The table lists 45,000 to 60,000 clones, 75% to 85% of them singletons. The rearrangement links TRBV2 to TRBJ2-5; TRBD1 matches 10 bases. The source material was blood. The receptor was isolated from a man aged 65 to 85 in good health. The CDR3 sequence: CASTTGGGETQYF. CDR3 in DNA: TGTGCCAGCACGACAGGGGGCGGGGAGACCCAGTACTTC.